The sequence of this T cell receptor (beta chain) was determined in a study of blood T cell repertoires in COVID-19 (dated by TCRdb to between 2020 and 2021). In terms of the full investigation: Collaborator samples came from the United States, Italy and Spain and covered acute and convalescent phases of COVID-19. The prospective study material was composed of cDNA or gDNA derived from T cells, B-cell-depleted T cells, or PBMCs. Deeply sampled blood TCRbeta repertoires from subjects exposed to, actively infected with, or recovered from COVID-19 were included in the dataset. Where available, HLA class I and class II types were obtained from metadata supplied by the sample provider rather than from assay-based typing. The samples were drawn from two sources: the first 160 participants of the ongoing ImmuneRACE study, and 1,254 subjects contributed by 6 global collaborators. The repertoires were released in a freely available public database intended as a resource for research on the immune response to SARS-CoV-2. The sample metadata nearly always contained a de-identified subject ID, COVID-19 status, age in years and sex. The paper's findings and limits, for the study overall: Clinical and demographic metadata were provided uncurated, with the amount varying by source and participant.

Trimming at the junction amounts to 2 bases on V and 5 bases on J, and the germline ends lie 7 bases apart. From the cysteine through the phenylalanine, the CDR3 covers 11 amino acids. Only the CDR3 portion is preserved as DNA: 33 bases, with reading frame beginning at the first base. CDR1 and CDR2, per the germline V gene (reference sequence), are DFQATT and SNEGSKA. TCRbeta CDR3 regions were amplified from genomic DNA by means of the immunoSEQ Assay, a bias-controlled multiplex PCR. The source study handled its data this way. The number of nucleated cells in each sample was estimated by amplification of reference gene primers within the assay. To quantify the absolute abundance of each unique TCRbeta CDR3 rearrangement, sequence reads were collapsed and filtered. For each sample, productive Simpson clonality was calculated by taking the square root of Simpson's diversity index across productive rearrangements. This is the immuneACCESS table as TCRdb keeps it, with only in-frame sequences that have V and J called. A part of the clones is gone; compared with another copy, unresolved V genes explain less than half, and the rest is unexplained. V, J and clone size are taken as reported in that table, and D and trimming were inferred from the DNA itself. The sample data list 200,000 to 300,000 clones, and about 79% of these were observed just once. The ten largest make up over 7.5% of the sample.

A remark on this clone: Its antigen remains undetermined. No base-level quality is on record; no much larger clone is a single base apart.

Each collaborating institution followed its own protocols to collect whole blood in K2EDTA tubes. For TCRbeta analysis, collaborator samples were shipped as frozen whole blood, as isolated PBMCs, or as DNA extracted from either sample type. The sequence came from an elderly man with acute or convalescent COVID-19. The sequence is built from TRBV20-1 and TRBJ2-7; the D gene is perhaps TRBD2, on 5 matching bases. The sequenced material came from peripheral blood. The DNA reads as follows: TGCAGTGCTAGAAAGAGGGACGAGCAGTACTTC. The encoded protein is CSARKRDEQYF.